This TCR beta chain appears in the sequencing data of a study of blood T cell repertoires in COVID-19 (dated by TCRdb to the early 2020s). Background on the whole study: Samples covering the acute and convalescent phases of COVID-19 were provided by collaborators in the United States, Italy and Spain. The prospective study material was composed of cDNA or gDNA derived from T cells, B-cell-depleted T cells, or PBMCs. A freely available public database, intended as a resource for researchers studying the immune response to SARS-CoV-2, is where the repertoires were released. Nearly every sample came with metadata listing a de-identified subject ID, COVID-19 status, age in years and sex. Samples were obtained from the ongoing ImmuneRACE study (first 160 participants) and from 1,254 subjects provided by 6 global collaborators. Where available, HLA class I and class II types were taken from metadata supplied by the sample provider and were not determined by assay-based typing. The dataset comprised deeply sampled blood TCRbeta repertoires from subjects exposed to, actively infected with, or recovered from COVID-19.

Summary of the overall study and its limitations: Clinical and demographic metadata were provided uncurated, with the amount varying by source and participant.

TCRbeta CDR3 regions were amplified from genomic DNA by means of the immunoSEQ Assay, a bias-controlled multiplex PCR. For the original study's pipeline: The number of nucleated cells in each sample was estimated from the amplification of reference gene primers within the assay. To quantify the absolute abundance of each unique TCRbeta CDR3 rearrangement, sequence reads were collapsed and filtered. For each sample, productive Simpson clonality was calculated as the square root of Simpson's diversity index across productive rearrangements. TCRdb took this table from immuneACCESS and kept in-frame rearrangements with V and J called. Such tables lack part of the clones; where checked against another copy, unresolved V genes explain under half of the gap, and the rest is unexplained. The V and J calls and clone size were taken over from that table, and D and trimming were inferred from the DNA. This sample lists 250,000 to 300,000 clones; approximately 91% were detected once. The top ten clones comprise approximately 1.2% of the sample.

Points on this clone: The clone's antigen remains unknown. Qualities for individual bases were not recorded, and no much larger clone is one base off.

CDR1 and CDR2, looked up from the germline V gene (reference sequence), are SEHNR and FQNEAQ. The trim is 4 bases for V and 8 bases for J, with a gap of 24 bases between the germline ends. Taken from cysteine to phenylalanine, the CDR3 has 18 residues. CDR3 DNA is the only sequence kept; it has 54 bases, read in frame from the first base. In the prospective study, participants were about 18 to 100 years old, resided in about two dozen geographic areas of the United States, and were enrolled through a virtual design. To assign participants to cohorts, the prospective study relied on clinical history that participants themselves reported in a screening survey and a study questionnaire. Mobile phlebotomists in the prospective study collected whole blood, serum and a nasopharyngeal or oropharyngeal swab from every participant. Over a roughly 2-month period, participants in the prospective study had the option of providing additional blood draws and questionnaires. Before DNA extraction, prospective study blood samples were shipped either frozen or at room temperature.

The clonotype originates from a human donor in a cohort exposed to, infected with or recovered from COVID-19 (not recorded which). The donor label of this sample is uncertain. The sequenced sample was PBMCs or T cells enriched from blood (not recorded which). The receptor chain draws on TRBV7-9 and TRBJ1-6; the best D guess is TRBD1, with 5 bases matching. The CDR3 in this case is CASSSISLRTRGDSPLHF. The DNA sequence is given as TGTGCCAGCAGCTCAATCTCCCTTAGGACACGCGGGGATTCACCCCTCCACTTT. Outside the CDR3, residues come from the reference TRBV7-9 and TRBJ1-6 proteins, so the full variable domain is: DTGVSQNPRHKITKRGQNVTFRCDPISEHNRLYWYRQTLGQGPEFLTYFQNEAQLEKSRLLSDRFSAERPKGSFSTLEIQRTEQGDSAMYLCASSSISLRTRGDSPLHFGNGTRLTVT.